This is a list of T cell receptor beta chains from one sample in a study of blood T cell repertoires in COVID-19. Assay: immunoSEQ multiplex PCR; the TCRdb copy retains only in-frame clones and omits some. The table has some 56,000 clones, around 87% seen once. Material for sequencing was peripheral blood. These receptor sequences come from an older woman with COVID-19, enrolled during active disease. The CDR3 runs from the conserved cysteine through the conserved F or W. D genes are given only for firm matches. Rows may omit the clone size; those that give it use once, few, many or a size class.

D gene | clone size | J gene | V gene | CDR3 protein | CDR3 DNA
TRBD1 | NA | TRBJ2-7 | TRBV15 | CATSDRDSDYEQYF | TGTGCCACCAGCGACCGGGACAGCGATTACGAGCAGTACTTC
TRBD1 | NA | TRBJ1-3 | TRBV11-3 | CASRRDRSSGNTIYF | TGTGCCAGCAGGCGGGACAGAAGCTCTGGAAACACCATATATTTT
NA | NA | TRBJ2-5 | TRBV9 | CASSVGGGAGFRKETQYF | TGTGCCAGCAGCGTAGGCGGGGGCGCAGGATTTCGAAAAGAGACCCAGTACTTC
TRBD1 | NA | TRBJ2-5 | TRBV24-1 | CATSDPRRTGKETQYF | TGTGCCACCAGTGATCCCCGGAGGACAGGGAAAGAGACCCAGTACTTC
TRBD2 | once | TRBJ2-1 | TRBV9 | CASSLFTSGGYNEQFF | TGTGCCAGCAGCCTATTTACTAGCGGTGGTTACAATGAGCAGTTCTTC
TRBD2 | NA | TRBJ2-1 | TRBV18 | CASSPPTLAGAYNEQFF | TGTGCCAGCTCACCACCTACGCTAGCGGGAGCCTACAATGAGCAGTTCTTC
NA | NA | TRBJ2-7 | TRBV9 | CASSAGYGQGLYEQYF | TGTGCCAGCAGTGCTGGTTACGGGCAGGGGCTTTACGAGCAGTACTTC
TRBD1 | few | TRBJ1-2 | TRBV4-1 | CASSQHFSGGGYGYTF | TGCGCCAGCAGCCAACACTTCTCAGGGGGCGGTTATGGCTACACCTTC
NA | few | TRBJ1-6 | TRBV27 | CASSKTDFISPLHF | TGTGCCAGCAGCAAGACAGACTTCATCTCACCCCTCCACTTT
TRBD1 | NA | TRBJ2-2 | TRBV30 | CAWRDRNTGELFF | TGTGCCTGGCGGGACAGGAACACCGGGGAGCTGTTTTTT
NA | few | TRBJ2-1 | TRBV6-1 | CASSEASDTSVPFF | TGTGCCAGCAGTGAAGCCTCGGACACCTCTGTTCCGTTCTTC
TRBD2 | NA | TRBJ2-1 | TRBV13 | CASSRRLAGIYNEQFF | TGTGCCAGCAGCAGACGACTAGCGGGAATCTACAATGAGCAGTTCTTC
TRBD2 | NA | TRBJ2-7 | TRBV6-5 | CASGTSGISYEQYF | TGTGCCAGTGGGACTAGCGGGATCTCCTACGAGCAGTACTTC
NA | NA | TRBJ1-4 | TRBV3-1/TRBV3-2 | CASSQMGRVDEKLFF | TGTGCCAGCAGCCAGATGGGCAGGGTGGATGAAAAACTGTTTTTT
TRBD2 | NA | TRBJ2-1 | TRBV7-9 | CASSRSLAGGLYEQFF | TGTGCCAGCAGCCGCTCACTAGCGGGAGGGTTATATGAGCAGTTCTTC
NA | NA | TRBJ2-1 | TRBV4-2 | CASSQDLDLSSYNEQFF | TGTGCCAGCAGCCAAGATTTAGATCTCTCGTCCTACAATGAGCAGTTCTTC
TRBD2 | NA | TRBJ2-5 | TRBV28 | CASSLFGLAEETQYF | TGTGCCAGCAGTTTATTCGGACTAGCAGAAGAGACCCAGTACTTC
TRBD2 | NA | TRBJ2-7 | TRBV5-1 | CASSLVPTSGMREQYF | TGCGCCAGCAGCTTGGTCCCGACTAGCGGGATGAGGGAGCAGTACTTC
TRBD1 | NA | TRBJ1-1 | TRBV12-3/TRBV12-4 | CASSRGQGTEAFF | TGTGCCAGCAGCCGAGGACAGGGCACTGAAGCTTTCTTT
TRBD1 | few | TRBJ1-4 | TRBV6-5 | CASSYQTGGGRSELFF | TGTGCCAGCAGTTACCAGACAGGGGGCGGGCGGTCGGAACTGTTTTTT
TRBD1 | NA | TRBJ2-1 | TRBV7-9 | CASSVGTGAYNEQFF | TGTGCCAGCAGCGTCGGGACAGGGGCCTACAATGAGCAGTTCTTC
NA | NA | TRBJ2-5 | TRBV18 | CASSIQETQYF | TGTGCCAGCTCCATTCAAGAGACCCAGTACTTC
NA | NA | TRBJ1-6 | TRBV2 | CASKVWPQGSPLHF | TGTGCCAGCAAGGTCTGGCCTCAGGGGTCACCCCTCCACTTT
TRBD1 | NA | TRBJ1-5 | TRBV27 | CASSLQGDQPQHF | TGTGCCAGCAGTTTACAGGGGGATCAGCCCCAGCATTTT
NA | NA | TRBJ1-4 | TRBV19 | CASSMQGYNEKLFF | TGTGCCAGTAGTATGCAGGGCTATAATGAAAAACTGTTTTTT
NA | NA | TRBJ1-4 | TRBV28 | CASSSMQPGGPNEKLFF | TGTGCCAGCAGTTCCATGCAACCGGGAGGCCCTAATGAAAAACTGTTTTTT
NA | NA | TRBJ1-3 | TRBV15 | CATSRDLAGGNTIYF | TGTGCCACCAGCAGAGATCTCGCGGGAGGGAACACCATATATTTT
NA | NA | TRBJ2-7 | TRBV7-9 | CASSYSPPYEQYF | TGTGCCAGCTCCTACTCTCCCCCCTACGAGCAGTACTTC
NA | NA | TRBJ1-2 | TRBV28 | CASSFTAHYGYTF | TGTGCCAGCAGTTTCACAGCCCACTATGGCTACACCTTC
TRBD2 | NA | TRBJ2-7 | TRBV2 | CASTWTSGRADEQYF | TGTGCCAGCACCTGGACTAGCGGGAGGGCTGACGAGCAGTACTTC
TRBD1 | NA | TRBJ1-5 | TRBV20-1 | CSASRGTGRGQPQHF | TGCAGTGCTAGTAGGGGGACAGGGAGAGGGCAGCCCCAGCATTTT
TRBD2 | once | TRBJ2-7 | TRBV29-1 | CSVETLRENEQYF | TGCAGCGTTGAAACCCTGCGGGAGAACGAGCAGTACTTC
NA | NA | TRBJ2-4 | TRBV3-1/TRBV3-2 | CASSQGVGVIGNIQYF | TGTGCCAGCAGCCAAGGGGTAGGGGTAATTGGAAACATTCAGTACTTC
NA | NA | TRBJ2-3 | TRBV7-2 | CASSLSWASDTQYF | TGTGCCAGCAGCTTATCTTGGGCCTCGGATACGCAGTATTTT
NA | NA | TRBJ2-7 | TRBV27 | CASSFSQNSYEQYF | TGTGCCAGCAGTTTTTCGCAGAACTCCTACGAGCAGTACTTC
TRBD2 | NA | TRBJ2-3 | TRBV29-1 | CIQPQSGRGFLTDTQYF | TGCATCCAGCCCCAGAGCGGGAGGGGTTTTCTCACAGATACGCAGTATTTT
NA | NA | TRBJ1-1 | TRBV2 | CASEFSTVNTEAFF | TGTGCCAGCGAGTTCTCGACAGTGAACACTGAAGCTTTCTTT
TRBD2 | NA | TRBJ2-2 | TRBV18 | CASSGTSKTGELFF | TGTGCCAGCTCAGGGACTAGCAAAACCGGGGAGCTGTTTTTT
NA | NA | TRBJ1-5 | TRBV5-8 | CASSLSSRGIQHF | TGTGCCAGCAGCTTGTCGTCCCGGGGGATCCAGCATTTT
NA | NA | TRBJ2-7 | TRBV28 | CASSPGTLSHEQYF | TGTGCCAGCAGTCCCGGGACTCTAAGCCACGAGCAGTACTTC
TRBD1 | once | TRBJ2-7 | TRBV3-1/TRBV3-2 | CASSQVRGYEQYF | TGTGCCAGCAGCCAAGTCAGGGGGTACGAGCAGTACTTC
TRBD1 | NA | TRBJ1-1 | TRBV29-1 | CSSRTGVDTEAFF | TGCAGCTCCAGGACAGGGGTGGACACTGAAGCTTTCTTT